This T cell receptor beta chain was identified during a study of blood T cell repertoires in COVID-19. The wider study: The analysed material was cDNA or gDNA that came from T cells, B-cell-depleted T cells, or PBMCs.

Per the study methods: How many nucleated cells were present was estimated from reference gene primer amplification. Data came from immunoSEQ multiplex PCR; TCRdb stores just in-frame clones and leaves some out. The V and J calls and the clone size are those of that table, but D and trimming were determined from the DNA. The profile covers 65,000 to 95,000 clones, with around 83% appearing a single time and 20% to 25% taken by the ten largest. Per the germline V gene, CDR1 is LGHDT and CDR2 is YNNKEL (reference sequence). This CDR3 has 15 amino acids. Trimming took off 0 bases at V and 5 bases at J, with 10 bases between the two ends.

The V call is TRBV3-1 (or the pseudogene TRBV3-2), the J call TRBJ1-4; D is perhaps TRBD1 (6 bases). The receptor's source is a woman between 45 and 60 years old with acute or convalescent COVID-19. Sample: peripheral blood. As DNA, the CDR3 is TGTGCCAGCAGCCAAGAGGACAGACTAAATGAAAAACTGTTTTTT. It translates to CASSQEDRLNEKLFF.